This T cell receptor (beta chain) was sequenced for a study of cytomegalovirus exposure and HLA in healthy donors. The wider study: In terms of ancestry, the Caucasian-associated cluster contained about four fifths of the roughly 360 genotyped donors.

PCR was performed using 60 Vbeta and 13 Jbeta primers. Profiled with immunoSEQ multiplex PCR; TCRdb holds only in-frame clones, not every one. The table for this sample gives approximately 110,000 clones. Note on this clone: Its antigen remains unidentified.

Study-wide results and limits: A later analysis appeared to link common viral pathogens to several of the most significant clusters. Analysis was carried out at a later point, and it linked a missense DCLRE1C variant to TCR beta V- and J-gene trimming.

V shed 0 bases, J shed 8 bases, and the junction held 5 bases outside the gene matches. This CDR3 has 15 amino acids. Germline V gives CDR1 MNHNS, CDR2 SASEGT. The donors were healthy bone marrow donors. Material for sequencing was PBMCs. The source is a man aged 18 to 29 in good health and CMV-seronegative. The chain carries TRBV6-1 and TRBJ1-1; 11 positions agree with TRBD1. The CDR3 DNA is TGTGCCAGCAGTGAAGCGCTGGGACAGGGGGTGGAAGCTTTCTTT. Its protein product is CASSEALGQGVEAFF.